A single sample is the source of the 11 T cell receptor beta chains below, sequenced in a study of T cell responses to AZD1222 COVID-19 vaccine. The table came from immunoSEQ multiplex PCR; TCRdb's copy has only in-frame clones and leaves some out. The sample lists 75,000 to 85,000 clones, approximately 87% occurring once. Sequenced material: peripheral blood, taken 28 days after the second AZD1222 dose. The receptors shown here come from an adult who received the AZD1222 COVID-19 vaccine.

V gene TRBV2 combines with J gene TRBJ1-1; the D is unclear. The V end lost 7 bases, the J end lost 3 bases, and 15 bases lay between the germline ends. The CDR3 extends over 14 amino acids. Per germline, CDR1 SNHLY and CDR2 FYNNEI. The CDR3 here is CASMPGLSYTEAFF. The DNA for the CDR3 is TGTGCCAGCATGCCCGGACTATCCTACACTGAAGCTTTCTTT. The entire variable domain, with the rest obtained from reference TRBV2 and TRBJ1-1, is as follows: EPEVTQTPSHQVTQMGQEVILRCVPISNHLYFYWYRQILGQKVEFLVSFYNNEISEKSEIFDDQFSVERPDGSNFTLKIRSTKLEDSAMYFCASMPGLSYTEAFFGQGTRLTVV.

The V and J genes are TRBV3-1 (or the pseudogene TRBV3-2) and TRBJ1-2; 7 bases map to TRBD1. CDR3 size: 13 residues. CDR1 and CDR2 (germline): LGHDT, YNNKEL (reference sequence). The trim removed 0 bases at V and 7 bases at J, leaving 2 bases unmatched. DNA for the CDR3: TGTGCCAGCAGCCAAGATGCAGGGGGTGGCTACACCTTC. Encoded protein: CASSQDAGGGYTF.

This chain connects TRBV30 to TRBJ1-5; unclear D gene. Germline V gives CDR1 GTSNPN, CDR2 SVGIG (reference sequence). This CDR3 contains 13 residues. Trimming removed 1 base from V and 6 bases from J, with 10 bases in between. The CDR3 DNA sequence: TGTGCCTGGAGTGCCTCTCCGGGTCAGCCCCAGCATTTT. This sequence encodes CAWSASPGQPQHF.

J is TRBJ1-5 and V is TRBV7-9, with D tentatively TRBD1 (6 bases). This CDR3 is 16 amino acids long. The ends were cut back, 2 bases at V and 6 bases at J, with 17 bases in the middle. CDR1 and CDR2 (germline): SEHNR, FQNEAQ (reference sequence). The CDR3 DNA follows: TGTGCCAGCAGCTTATGGGGCAGGGGATCAGGTCAGCCCCAGCATTTT. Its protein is CASSLWGRGSGQPQHF.

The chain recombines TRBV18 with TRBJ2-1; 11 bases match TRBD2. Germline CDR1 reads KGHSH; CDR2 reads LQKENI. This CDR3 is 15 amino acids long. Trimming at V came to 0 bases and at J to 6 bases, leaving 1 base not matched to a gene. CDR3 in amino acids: CASSPPSGGANEQFF. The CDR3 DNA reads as TGTGCCAGCTCACCACCTAGCGGGGGGGCCAATGAGCAGTTCTTC.

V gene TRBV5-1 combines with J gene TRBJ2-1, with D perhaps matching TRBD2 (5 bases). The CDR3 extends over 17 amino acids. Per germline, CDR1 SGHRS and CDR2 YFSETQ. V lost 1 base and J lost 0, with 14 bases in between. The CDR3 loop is CASSLPPWRNSYNEQFF. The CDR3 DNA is TGCGCCAGCAGCTTGCCGCCCTGGAGGAACTCCTACAATGAGCAGTTCTTC.

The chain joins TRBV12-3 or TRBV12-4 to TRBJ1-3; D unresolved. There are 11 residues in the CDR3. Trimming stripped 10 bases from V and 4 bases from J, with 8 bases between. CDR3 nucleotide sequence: TGTGCCACCACGAGGGGAAACACCATATATTTT. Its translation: CATTRGNTIYF.

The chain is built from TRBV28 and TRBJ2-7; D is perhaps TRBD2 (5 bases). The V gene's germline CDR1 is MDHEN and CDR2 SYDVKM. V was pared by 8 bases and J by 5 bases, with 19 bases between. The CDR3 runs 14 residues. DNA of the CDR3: TGTGCCAGCTCCCCCGCTGGCGGGCGCGACGAGCAGTACTTC. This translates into CASSPAGGRDEQYF.

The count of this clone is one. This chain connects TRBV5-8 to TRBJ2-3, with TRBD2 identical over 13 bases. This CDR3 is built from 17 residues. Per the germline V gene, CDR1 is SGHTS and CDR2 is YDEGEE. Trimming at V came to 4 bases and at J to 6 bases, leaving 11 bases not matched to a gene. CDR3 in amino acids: CASSHQLAGGPRDTQYF. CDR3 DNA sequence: TGTGCCAGCAGCCACCAACTAGCGGGGGGGCCAAGGGATACGCAGTATTTT. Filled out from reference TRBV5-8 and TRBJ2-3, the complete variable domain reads EAGVTQSPTHLIKTRGQQATLRCSPISGHTSVYWYQQALGLGLQFLLWYDEGEERNRGNFPPRFSGRQFPNYSSELNVNALELEDSALYLCASSHQLAGGPRDTQYFGPGTRLTVL.

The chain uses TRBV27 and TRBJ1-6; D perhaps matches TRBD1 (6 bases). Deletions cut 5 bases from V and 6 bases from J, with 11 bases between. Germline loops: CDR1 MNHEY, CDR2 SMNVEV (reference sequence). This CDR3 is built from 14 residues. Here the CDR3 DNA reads TGTGCCAGCAGTCGGGGGACACCTAATTCACCCCTCCACTTT. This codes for CASSRGTPNSPLHF.

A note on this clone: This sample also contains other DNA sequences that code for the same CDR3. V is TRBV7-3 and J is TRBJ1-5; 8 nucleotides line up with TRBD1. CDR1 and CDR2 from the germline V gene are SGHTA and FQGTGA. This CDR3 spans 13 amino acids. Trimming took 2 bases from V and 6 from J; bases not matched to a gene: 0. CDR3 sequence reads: CASSLDRGQPQHF. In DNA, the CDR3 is TGTGCCAGCAGCTTAGACAGGGGTCAGCCCCAGCATTTT.